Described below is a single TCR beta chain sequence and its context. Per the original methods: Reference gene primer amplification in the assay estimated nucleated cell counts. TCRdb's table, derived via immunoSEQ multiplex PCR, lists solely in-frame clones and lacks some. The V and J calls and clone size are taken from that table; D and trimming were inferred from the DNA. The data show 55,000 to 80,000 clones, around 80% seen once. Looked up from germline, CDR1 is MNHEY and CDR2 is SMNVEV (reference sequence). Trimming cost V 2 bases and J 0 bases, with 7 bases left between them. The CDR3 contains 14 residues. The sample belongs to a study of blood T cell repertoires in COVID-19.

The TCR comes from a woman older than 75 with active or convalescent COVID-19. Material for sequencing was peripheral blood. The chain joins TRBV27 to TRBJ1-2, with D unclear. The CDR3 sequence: CASSLHSANYGYTF. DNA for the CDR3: TGTGCCAGCAGTTTACATTCAGCTAACTATGGCTACACCTTC.